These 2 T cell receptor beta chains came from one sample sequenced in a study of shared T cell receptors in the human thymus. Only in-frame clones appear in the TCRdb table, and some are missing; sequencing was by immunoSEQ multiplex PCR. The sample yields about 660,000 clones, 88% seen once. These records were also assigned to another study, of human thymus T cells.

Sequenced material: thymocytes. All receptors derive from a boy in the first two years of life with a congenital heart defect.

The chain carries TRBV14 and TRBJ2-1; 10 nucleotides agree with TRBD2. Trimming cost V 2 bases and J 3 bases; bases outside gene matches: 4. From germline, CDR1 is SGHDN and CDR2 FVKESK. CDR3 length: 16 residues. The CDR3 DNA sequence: TGTGCCAGCAGCCAACTAGCGGGAGAGGGCTACAATGAGCAGTTCTTC. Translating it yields CASSQLAGEGYNEQFF.

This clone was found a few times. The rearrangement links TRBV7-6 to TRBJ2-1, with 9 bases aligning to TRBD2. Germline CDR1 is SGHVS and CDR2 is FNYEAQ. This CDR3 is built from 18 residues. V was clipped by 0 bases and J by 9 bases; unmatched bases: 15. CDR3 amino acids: CASSLAVAGDRYACEQFF. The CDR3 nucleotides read TGTGCCAGCAGCTTAGCAGTAGCGGGAGACCGATACGCTTGTGAGCAGTTCTTC.